This TCR beta chain was sequenced in a study of blood T cell repertoires in COVID-19. Across the whole study: Sources were T cells, B-cell-depleted T cells, or PBMCs; the material itself was cDNA or gDNA.

From germline, CDR1 is LGHNA and CDR2 YSLEER. Trimming at V came to 3 bases and at J to 7 bases, leaving 9 bases not matched to a gene. The CDR3 has 16 amino acids. Per the original methods: Nucleated cell counts were estimated from reference gene primer amplification. Some clones are missing from TCRdb's copy, which holds only in-frame ones; the method was immunoSEQ multiplex PCR. V and J calls and clone size are given by that table; D and trimming were obtained from the DNA. The sample contains about 230,000 clones, around 85% of which appear only once. The TCR was taken from a man aged 45-60 years with COVID-19, enrolled during active disease. The chain links TRBV4-3 to TRBJ1-6; TRBD1 aligns across 7 bases. Material: peripheral blood. Written as DNA, the CDR3 is TGCGCCAGCAGCCAGGACTGGACAGGTGGGAATTCACCCCTCCACTTT. It encodes CASSQDWTGGNSPLHF.